These T cell receptor beta chains were read from a single sample in a study of T cell repertoires in cytomegalovirus infection. Using its own MiXCR run on the reads, TCRdb lists one record per CDR3 protein. The sample records about 740,000 distinct CDR3 sequences, roughly 36% being singletons. The specimen was PBMCs. Every receptor here comes from a human donor in good health (CMV status not recorded). Some clones in this sample may be carry-over from other donors' samples. CDR3s leave out the opening cysteine and the closing phenylalanine or tryptophan. Size values are once, few and many counts, or a class for expanded clones, and some rows have none.

J gene	clone size	V gene	CDR3 protein
TRBJ1-2	-	TRBV6-5	AIRGANYGYT
TRBJ2-5	-	TRBV5-1	ASSPDGIQETQY
TRBJ2-1	-	TRBV29-1	SVEPGVNEQF
TRBJ2-5	-	TRBV20-1	SALIPVAGAIETQY
TRBJ2-1	-	TRBV20-1	SASRTGVDNEQF
TRBJ1-4	many	TRBV20-1	SVGPINEKLF
TRBJ1-5	-	TRBV20-1	SARLSAGNQPQH
TRBJ1-2	few	TRBV2	ASSGQLPNYGYT
TRBJ2-1	-	TRBV7-2	ASSLERARQF
TRBJ2-1	few	TRBV7-2	ASRLRWLAGLSSYNEQF
TRBJ2-2	-	TRBV5-4	ASSFSKGAEQTGELF
TRBJ2-3	few	TRBV6-1	ASSVTTGSTDTQY
TRBJ2-5	few	TRBV9	ASSVVGAGQETQY
TRBJ1-1	-	TRBV4-1	ASSQGTTLNTEAF
TRBJ2-7	many	TRBV28	ASTDTYEQY
TRBJ1-5	-	TRBV19	ASSPLDGSNQPQH
TRBJ2-7	-	TRBV6-6	ASKGYRGDEQY
TRBJ2-7	few	TRBV10-3	AISVRVDEQY
TRBJ1-6	-	TRBV28	ASTRQGAPLH
TRBJ1-1	-	TRBV29-1	SAGRGPNTEAF
TRBJ2-5	few	TRBV7-2	ASSLETGRKTQY
TRBJ2-7	few	TRBV12-3/TRBV12-4	ASSPLFRQGGHEQY
TRBJ1-3	-	TRBV11-1	SSSLTGGNSIY
TRBJ2-7	many	TRBV7-2	ASGHRDRGHEQY
TRBJ2-7	many	TRBV7-6	ASSGAYGPAYEQY
TRBJ1-4	few	TRBV28	ASSLSGGWEKLF
TRBJ1-5	-	TRBV20-1	SAREQGGPNQPQH
TRBJ1-2	-	TRBV6-1	ASSEKGLGSGAYGYT
TRBJ2-2	-	TRBV9	ASSPRPRVGHGELF
TRBJ2-7	many	TRBV7-2	ASSPGHSYEQY
TRBJ2-5	-	TRBV7-2	ASSLESLQGGGQY
TRBJ2-7	-	TRBV20-1	SASSIPGQDYEQY
TRBJ2-3	-	TRBV19	ASSLQGWGRTDTQY
TRBJ2-2	many	TRBV7-2	ASSFSGLYTGELF
TRBJ2-7	few	TRBV12-3/TRBV12-4	ASSFLGGVGNREQY
TRBJ2-1	-	TRBV10-3	AIGRGTSGASSYNEQF
TRBJ2-2	few	TRBV7-9	ASIRQGVTGELF
TRBJ1-5	few	TRBV7-9	ASSGGQGGTSNQPQH
TRBJ2-7	few	TRBV6-6	ASSQRLAGENEQY
TRBJ1-3	few	TRBV6-6	ASSYRGGQAGNTIY
TRBJ1-4	many	TRBV5-6	ASSLGSALNEKLF
TRBJ1-1	few	TRBV28	ASRPVQGMFTEAF
TRBJ2-1	-	TRBV7-7	ASGPLAGGPPNEQF
TRBJ2-7	-	TRBV28	ASSRGTGFSYEQY
TRBJ2-1	-	TRBV4-1	ASSPHRYNEQF
TRBJ1-6	-	TRBV7-9	ASGWERGRGSPLH
TRBJ1-6	once	TRBV7-3	ASSAGTGGSSLH
TRBJ2-1	-	TRBV5-1	ASGVGQPYNEQF
TRBJ2-1	few	TRBV6-1	ASTPGLGFDEQF
TRBJ2-1	-	TRBV2	ASTPGQGWDEQF
TRBJ2-7	many	TRBV7-8	ASSLRTSGIYEQY
TRBJ1-1	-	TRBV30	AWGRSGYTEAF
TRBJ2-7	few	TRBV7-8	ASSLVTSGYVYEQY
TRBJ1-1	-	TRBV6-2/TRBV6-3	ASSYLGQGAAEAF
TRBJ1-3	few	TRBV12-3/TRBV12-4	ASRRDTSGNTIY
TRBJ2-5	-	TRBV11-2	ASSPSQASGGSQDTQY
TRBJ2-1	-	TRBV2	ASSPHLDSRRF
TRBJ2-1	-	TRBV2	ASSELGAPYNEQF
TRBJ2-5	few	TRBV28	ASSLRLAGEGRERETQY